The 12 T cell receptor beta chains listed next were all sequenced from one sample in a study of cytomegalovirus exposure and HLA in healthy donors. PCR amplification relied on 60 Vbeta primers (plus 13 Jbeta primers). Sequenced by immunoSEQ multiplex PCR; TCRdb stores in-frame clones only, minus some. The data contain 130,000 to 150,000 clones, around 78% of them seen just once; the ten biggest clones take up 2% to 3%. The sample taken for sequencing was PBMCs. The source of these receptors is a woman aged 18-29 years in good health and CMV-seropositive.

Note on this clone: Other DNA variants within this sample encode the same CDR3. The chain recombines TRBV7-2 with TRBJ2-3; 12 bases map to TRBD2. This CDR3 is 16 amino acids long. CDR1 is SGHTA and CDR2 is FQGNSA in the germline V gene. V lost 4 bases and J lost 0; bases outside the gene matches: 2. The chain's CDR3 is CASSSGLAGSTDTQYF. The CDR3 DNA sequence: TGTGCCAGCAGCTCAGGACTAGCGGGAAGCACAGATACGCAGTATTTT.

The CDR3 loop reads CASSGLTGANTEAFF. The CDR3 DNA follows: TGTGCCAGCAGTGGACTGACAGGGGCAAACACTGAAGCTTTCTTT. The J gene is TRBJ1-1, the V gene TRBV6-1, with TRBD1 matching 8 bases. Germline assignment: CDR1 MNHNS and CDR2 SASEGT. CDR3 length: 15 residues. V was pared by 4 bases and J by 2 bases, with 6 bases of the junction left unmatched.

The gene calls are TRBV9 and TRBJ2-1; 13 bases agree with TRBD2. V shed 3 bases, J shed 7 bases, and the junction held 4 bases outside the gene matches. Germline CDR1 and CDR2: SGDLS and YYNGEE. The CDR3 extends over 15 amino acids. CDR3 bases: TGTGCCAGCAGCGAACTAGCGGGGGGGCCTAATGAGCAGTTCTTC. Encoded protein: CASSELAGGPNEQFF.

V and J are TRBV6-1 and TRBJ2-4; 7 bases agree with TRBD1. The germline V gene has CDR1 MNHNS and CDR2 SASEGT. V gave up 1 base and J gave up 8 bases; unmatched junction bases: 8. The CDR3 runs 15 residues. The CDR3 loop is CASSEVQGPAHIQYF. The CDR3 nucleotides are TGTGCCAGCAGTGAAGTACAGGGGCCGGCTCACATTCAGTACTTC.

This clone was counted a few times. V and J are TRBV20-1 and TRBJ1-1; D is uncertain. The CDR3 has 11 amino acids. Germline assignment: CDR1 DFQATT and CDR2 SNEGSKA (reference sequence). V lost 3 bases, J lost 9 bases, and 11 bases lay in between. Written as DNA, the CDR3 is TGCAGTGCTAGGCGAGAGAATCAAGCTTTCTTT. It is translated as CSARRENQAFF.

The chain couples TRBV5-4 to TRBJ1-2; unclear D gene. The CDR3 totals 15 residues. CDR1 and CDR2 (germline): SGHNT, YYREEE (reference sequence). Between the trimmed V and J ends, which lost 3 bases and 4 bases, there was a span of 16 bases. The CDR3 DNA reads as TGTGCCAGCAGCTGGGTGTCGGGGATGGGCTATGGCTACACCTTC. Encoded protein: CASSWVSGMGYGYTF.

In its sample, this clone was seen a few times. V is TRBV9 and J is TRBJ2-3; TRBD2 matches at 8 bases. CDR3 length equals 14 residues. Germline assignment: CDR1 SGDLS and CDR2 YYNGEE. The J segment lost 6 bases and the V segment lost 3 bases, leaving 6 bases of the junction unmatched. CDR3 sequence: CASSARGVLDTQYF. The CDR3 DNA is TGTGCCAGCAGCGCGCGGGGGGTATTGGATACGCAGTATTTT.

This CDR3 reads CASSLDRAYEQYF. CDR3 sequence (DNA): TGCGCCAGCAGCTTGGACAGAGCCTACGAGCAGTACTTC. The chain employs TRBV5-1 and TRBJ2-7, with no clear D. V lost 0 bases to trimming and J lost 2 bases, with 6 bases between them. This CDR3 is built from 13 residues. Germline V CDR1 and CDR2: SGHRS, YFSETQ.

The chain combines TRBV25-1 with TRBJ2-6; D ambiguous. The germline CDR1 and CDR2 sequences are MGHDK and SYGVNS. Deletions cut 3 bases from V and 0 bases from J, with 3 bases between. The CDR3 contains 14 residues. The CDR3 DNA follows: TGTGCCAGCAGTGATCGCTCTGGGGCCAACGTCCTGACTTTC. This encodes CASSDRSGANVLTF.

This clone has a single count. CDR3 protein: CSVQSRAGTGGCEQYF. CDR3 DNA sequence: TGCAGCGTTCAATCACGGGCCGGGACAGGGGGCTGCGAGCAGTACTTC. V gene TRBV29-1 combines with J gene TRBJ2-7, with TRBD1 matching over 12 bases. The V segment lost 5 bases and the J segment 6 bases; nucleotides outside the gene matches: 14. In germline, CDR1 is SQVTM, CDR2 ANQGSEA. The CDR3 runs to 16 residues.

The chain employs TRBV27 and TRBJ2-5; D uncertain. This CDR3 contains 14 residues. V was pared by 4 bases and J by 2 bases, with 11 bases between. Per germline, CDR1 MNHEY and CDR2 SMNVEV (reference sequence). The CDR3 here is CASSSLQEQETQYF. In DNA form, the CDR3 reads TGTGCCAGCAGTTCTCTTCAGGAACAAGAGACCCAGTACTTC.

The chain employs TRBV27 and TRBJ2-7; the D is unclear. V lost 5 bases, J lost 2 bases, and 13 bases lay in between. The CDR3 is 14 residues long. Germline CDR1 reads MNHEY; CDR2 reads SMNVEV (reference sequence). The CDR3 region has the DNA TGTGCCAGCAGTGCGCTGGAGAAACCCTACGAGCAGTACTTC. Its translation is CASSALEKPYEQYF.